Given below is one T cell receptor beta chain in context. The antigen remains undetermined. This sample also contains other DNA sequences that code for the same CDR3. The source of the sample is a study of CD8+ T cells in alopecia areata. General observations from the study: Between patients, shared TCR sequences were less clear than in mice. This was possibly due in part to HLA diversity in the patient population. Besides other cells, scalp samples also yield sequences of resident alphabeta T cells from normal skin. It was lesional scalp, especially alopecia totalis/universalis, that showed higher clonality than normal scalp.

PBMCs, the starting material, were the source of sorted CD4+ and CD8+ T cells. The CDR3 has 12 residues. Per germline, CDR1 SQVTM and CDR2 ANQGSEA. V was clipped by 4 bases and J by 5 bases, with 8 bases between them. Once RNA had been extracted, it was reverse transcribed into cDNA to act as the sequencing template. Some clones are missing from TCRdb's copy, which holds only in-frame ones; the method was immunoSEQ multiplex PCR. Of about 200,000 clones listed, around three fifths are singletons. Sequenced sample: CD8+ T cells sorted from blood. This TCR derives from a human donor in good health. The chain couples TRBV29-1 to TRBJ2-2; maybe TRBD2 (5 bases). The CDR3 is CSVVRGTGELFF. Written as DNA, the CDR3 is TGCAGCGTTGTTCGGGGAACCGGGGAGCTGTTTTTT.